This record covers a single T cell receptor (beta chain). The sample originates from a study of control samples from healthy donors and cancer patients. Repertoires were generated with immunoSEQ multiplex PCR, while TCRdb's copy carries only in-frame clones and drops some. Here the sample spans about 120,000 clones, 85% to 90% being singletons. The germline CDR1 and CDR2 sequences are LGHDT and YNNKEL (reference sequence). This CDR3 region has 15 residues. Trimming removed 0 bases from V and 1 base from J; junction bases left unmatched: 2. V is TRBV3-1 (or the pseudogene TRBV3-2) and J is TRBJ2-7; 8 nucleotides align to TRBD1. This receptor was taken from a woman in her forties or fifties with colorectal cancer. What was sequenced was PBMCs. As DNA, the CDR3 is TGTGCCAGCAGCCAAGACAGGGGGCTGTCCTACGAGCAGTACTTC. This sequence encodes CASSQDRGLSYEQYF.